This paragraph covers one T cell receptor beta chain sequence. Its antigen is unknown. There are 16 residues in the CDR3. V was clipped by 3 bases and J by 4 bases; unmatched bases: 8. The germline V gene encodes CDR1 LGHNA and CDR2 YNFKEQ. These data originate in a study of glioma-infiltrating T cells after dendritic cell vaccination. Study conclusions and caveats: Complete blood and tumor specimen sets were limited to few patients.

Input was 1.5 to 2.5 ug genomic DNA, or all available if less. The primer mix had 60 V beta and 13 J beta primers. Sequencing was performed with immunoSEQ multiplex PCR; in TCRdb, only in-frame clones are kept and a portion is missing. Of roughly 38,000 clones detected, roughly 79% appear once; the ten largest clones hold about 7.8%. This chain joins TRBV4-2 and TRBJ1-4, with TRBD1 matching 7 bases. This sequence originates from a human donor with glioblastoma. The material sequenced was blood, taken before dendritic cell vaccination. CDR3 in DNA: TGTGCCAGCAGCCAGTCACAGGGGAGAGGTAATGAAAAACTGTTTTTT. Translating gives CASSQSQGRGNEKLFF.